These 18 T cell receptor beta chains were all obtained from the same sample, sequenced in a study of graft-versus-host responses after intestinal transplantation. Measured with immunoSEQ multiplex PCR; TCRdb has only the in-frame clones, and not every one. The profile shows 4,500 to 5,000 clones, 72% of them singletons. The sequences come from PBMCs, collected 510 to 550 days after intestinal transplant. These receptors originate from a human patient who received an intestinal transplant, so some T cells may come from the graft donor.

This chain uses TRBV11-1 with TRBJ2-3, with 8 bases matching TRBD1. From germline, CDR1 is SGHAT and CDR2 FQDESV (reference sequence). The J segment lost 4 bases and the V segment lost 7 bases, leaving 4 bases of the junction unmatched. The CDR3 covers 13 residues. CDR3 DNA sequence: TGTGCCAGCACCCCGGACAGGGCAGATACGCAGTATTTT. It codes for CASTPDRADTQYF.

This chain joins TRBV5-6 and TRBJ1-5, with 7 bases fitting TRBD1. There are 16 residues in the CDR3. In germline, CDR1 is SGHDT, CDR2 YYEEEE. The V gene end was trimmed by 4 bases and the J gene end by 1 base; junction bases not matched to a gene: 8. CDR3 DNA: TGTGCCAGCAGCCTAACAGGGGAGGTAAGCAATCAGCCCCAGCATTTT. It specifies CASSLTGEVSNQPQHF.

This clone was observed a few times. This chain uses TRBV5-5 with TRBJ1-2; possibly TRBD1 for D (5 bases). This CDR3 is 15 amino acids long. Trimming left V 2 bases short and J 2 bases short, with 13 bases between. Germline V CDR1 and CDR2: SGHKS, YYEKEE (reference sequence). The CDR3 nucleotides read TGTGCCAGCAGCTTCACGAGGGGTCGAAACTATGGCTACACCTTC. Translation: CASSFTRGRNYGYTF.

V gene TRBV6-5 combines with J gene TRBJ1-2; TRBD1 might be the D (5 bases). Trimming cost V 7 bases and J 4 bases, with 19 bases left between them. CDR3 length: 15 residues. Germline CDR1 is MNHEY and CDR2 is SVGAGI. Here the CDR3 reads CASITKGRVAYGYTF. The DNA of the CDR3 is TGTGCCAGCATCACTAAGGGGAGGGTCGCCTATGGCTACACCTTC.

This rearrangement joins TRBV5-6 to TRBJ1-3, with D perhaps TRBD1 (6 bases). The CDR3 contains 16 residues. Deletions cut 1 base from V and 1 base from J, with 12 bases between. Germline V gives CDR1 SGHDT, CDR2 YYEEEE. The CDR3 loop reads CASSLITGSSGNTIYF. DNA of the CDR3: TGTGCCAGCAGCTTGATTACAGGGAGTTCTGGAAACACCATATATTTT.

The chain recombines TRBV19 with TRBJ1-1; 12 bases fit TRBD1. CDR1 is LNHDA and CDR2 is SQIVND in the germline V gene (reference sequence). The CDR3 consists of 17 residues. Unmatched junction bases numbered 13, after V lost 6 bases and J lost 5 bases. This CDR3 is CASRVSGTGGAGTEAFF. The CDR3 coding sequence is TGTGCCAGTAGGGTTTCCGGGACAGGGGGCGCAGGGACTGAAGCTTTCTTT.

V is TRBV25-1 and J is TRBJ2-3; D gene unclear. The CDR3 has 13 residues. V lost 4 bases and J 2 bases, leaving 7 bases between the germline ends. Germline CDR1 is MGHDK and CDR2 is SYGVNS. DNA for the CDR3: TGTGCCAGCAGTGGCCACTTCACAGATACGCAGTATTTT. This sequence encodes CASSGHFTDTQYF.

The chain links TRBV11-2 to TRBJ1-3, with no clear D. V was shortened by 2 bases and J by 4 bases, with 9 bases between the two germline ends. The CDR3 extends over 14 amino acids. Germline V gene data show CDR1 as SGHAT and CDR2 as FQNNGV. CDR3 sequence reads: CASSLTGQGNTIYF. DNA of the CDR3: TGTGCCAGCAGCTTAACCGGCCAAGGAAACACCATATATTTT.

This clone was observed a handful of times. One end of the junction fails to match germline, which may point to a read error. The chain joins TRBV6-6 to TRBJ1-1; no definite D call. Looked up from germline, CDR1 is MNHNY and CDR2 is SVGAGI (reference sequence). CDR3 length equals 14 residues. The CDR3 nucleotides are TGTGCCAGCAGCTACTCGACACTGAACACTGAAGCTTTCTTT. Encoded protein: CASSYSTLNTEAFF.

This sequence joins TRBV4-1 and TRBJ2-5, with TRBD2 matching 9 bases. The ends lost 3 bases at V and 4 bases at J; junction bases unmatched: 6. CDR3 length: 15 amino acids. Germline values: CDR1 MGHRA, CDR2 YSYEKL. CDR3 nucleotides: TGCGCCAGCAGCCACGCGCGGGGGGGCCCAGAGACCCAGTACTTC. Its translation: CASSHARGGPETQYF.

V usage is TRBV5-5 and J usage is TRBJ2-7; 9 positions match TRBD2. This CDR3 contains 15 residues. V was pared by 2 bases and J by 5 bases, with 8 bases of the junction left unmatched. Germline V gene lookup returns CDR1 SGHKS and CDR2 YYEKEE (reference sequence). The CDR3 spells CASSLGIAGDDEQYF. The CDR3 nucleotides read TGTGCCAGCAGCTTAGGGATAGCGGGGGACGACGAGCAGTACTTC.

The rearrangement uses TRBV19 and TRBJ2-3; D is unclear. The CDR3 loop spans 14 amino acids. Germline lookup yields CDR1 LNHDA and CDR2 SQIVND (reference sequence). Trimming took off 6 bases at V and 0 bases at J, with 10 bases between the two ends. CDR3 loop: CASRLAASTDTQYF. The CDR3 bases are TGTGCCAGTAGGCTGGCCGCCAGCACAGATACGCAGTATTTT.

The V gene is TRBV19, the J gene TRBJ1-5; D is unclear. V lost 7 bases to trimming and J lost 4 bases, with 11 bases between them. This CDR3 has 13 amino acids. Germline-derived CDR1 and CDR2 are LNHDA and SQIVND (reference sequence). Here the CDR3 reads CASKSPGNQPQHF. CDR3 DNA sequence: TGTGCCAGTAAGTCTCCCGGGAATCAGCCCCAGCATTTT.

The CDR3 DNA follows: TGTGCCAGCAGCTTAGTAGGTAGCGGGCGCTACAATGAGCAGTTCTTC. This translates into CASSLVGSGRYNEQFF. The genes are TRBV7-2 and TRBJ2-1; 7 bases map to TRBD2. The V gene end was trimmed by 1 base and the J gene end by 3 bases; junction bases not matched to a gene: 6. The CDR3 consists of 16 residues. The germline V gene has CDR1 SGHTA and CDR2 FQGNSA. The full variable domain, completed using reference TRBV7-2 and TRBJ2-1, is GAGVSQSPSNKVTEKGKDVELRCDPISGHTALYWYRQSLGQGLEFLIYFQGNSAPDKSGLPSDRFSAERTGGSVSTLTIQRTQQEDSAVYLCASSLVGSGRYNEQFFGPGTRLTVL.

CDR3 protein: CASSLDLTKRWQYF. CDR3 coding DNA: TGCGCCAGCAGCTTGGACCTTACCAAACGGTGGCAGTACTTC. The chain employs TRBV5-1 and TRBJ2-7; no reliable D call. This CDR3 region has 14 residues. Trimming removed 0 bases at V and 9 bases at J, with 16 bases between. Germline V gene data show CDR1 as SGHRS and CDR2 as YFSETQ.

The rearrangement links TRBV21-1 to TRBJ2-2; the table's D call, TRBD2, has no DNA check behind it. TRBV21-1 counts as a pseudogene. The CDR3 loop spans 16 amino acids. CDR3 sequence (DNA): TGTGCCACCGAGTTCGACCGGGTCCAAGCAACCGGGGAGCTGTTTTTT. It encodes CATEFDRVQATGELFF.

The V and J genes are TRBV7-2 and TRBJ1-6, with D uncertain. This CDR3 comprises 14 residues. The V end lost 1 base, the J end lost 11 bases, and 12 bases lay between the germline ends. CDR1 is SGHTA, CDR2 FQGNSA, per germline. The CDR3, as DNA: TGTGCCAGCAGCTTAGTTCCCCGCGAGGCACCCCTCCACTTT. It yields the protein CASSLVPREAPLHF.

The chain couples TRBV30 to TRBJ2-1; the match to TRBD2 covers 9 bases. CDR1 and CDR2 (germline): GTSNPN, SVGIG (reference sequence). V lost 3 bases to trimming and J lost 10 bases; unmatched junction nucleotides: 10. The CDR3 is 14 amino acids. The CDR3 here is CAWRNVLAGWEQFF. CDR3 nucleotide sequence: TGTGCCTGGAGGAACGTCCTAGCGGGGTGGGAGCAGTTCTTC.